This TCR beta chain was captured by sequencing in a study of T cells after yellow fever vaccination. TCRdb processed the 5' RACE reads anew with MiXCR; each CDR3 protein has one entry. Of under 150,000 distinct CDR3 sequences listed, 15% are singletons. In this sample, this clonotype is medium-sized. Antigen: not known. V gave up 0 bases and J gave up 5 bases, with 9 bases separating them. The length of the CDR3 is 14 residues. In germline, CDR1 is SGHDN, CDR2 FVKESK. General study results and limits: On re-exposure, the response was weaker but peaked faster, at day 5 versus 15.

V is TRBV14 and J is TRBJ2-3, with D maybe TRBD1 (6 bases). The sequenced sample was CD8+ T cells sorted from PBMCs, obtained 5 days after the yellow fever booster vaccination. The sequence was collected from a man between 18 and 35 years old who received the YFV17D yellow fever vaccine. CDR3 nucleotide sequence: TGTGCCAGCAGCCAAGACGTACAGGGAGATACGCAGTATTTT. This gives the protein CASSQDVQGDTQYF.